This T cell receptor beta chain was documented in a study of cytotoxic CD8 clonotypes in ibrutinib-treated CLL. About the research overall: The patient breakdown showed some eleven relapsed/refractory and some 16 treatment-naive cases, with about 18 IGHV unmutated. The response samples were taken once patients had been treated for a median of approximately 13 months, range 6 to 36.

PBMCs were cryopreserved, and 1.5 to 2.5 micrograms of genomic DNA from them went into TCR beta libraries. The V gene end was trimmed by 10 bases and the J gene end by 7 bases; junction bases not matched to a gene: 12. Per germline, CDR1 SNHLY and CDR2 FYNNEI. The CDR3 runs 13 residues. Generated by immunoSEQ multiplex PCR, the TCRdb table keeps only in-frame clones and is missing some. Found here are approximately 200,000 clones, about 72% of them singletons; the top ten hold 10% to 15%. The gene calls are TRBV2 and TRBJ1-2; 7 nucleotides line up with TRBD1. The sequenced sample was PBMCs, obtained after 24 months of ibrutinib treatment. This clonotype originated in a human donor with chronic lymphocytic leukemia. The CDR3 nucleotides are TGTGCCACCAAGGAAGGGGGCCGGCTTGGCTACACCTTC. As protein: CATKEGGRLGYTF.